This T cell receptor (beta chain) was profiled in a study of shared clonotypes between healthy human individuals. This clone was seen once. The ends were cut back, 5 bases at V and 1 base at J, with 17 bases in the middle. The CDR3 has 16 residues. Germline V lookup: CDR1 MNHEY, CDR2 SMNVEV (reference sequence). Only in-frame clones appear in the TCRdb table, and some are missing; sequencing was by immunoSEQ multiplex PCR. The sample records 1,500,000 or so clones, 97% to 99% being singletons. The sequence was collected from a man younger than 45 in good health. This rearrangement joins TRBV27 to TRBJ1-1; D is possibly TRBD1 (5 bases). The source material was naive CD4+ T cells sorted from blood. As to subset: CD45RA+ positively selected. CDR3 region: CASSTRGWRENTEAFF. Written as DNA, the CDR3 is TGTGCCAGCAGTACTAGGGGTTGGCGGGAGAACACTGAAGCTTTCTTT.